This T cell receptor beta chain was sequenced during a study of circulating CD8 cells and anti-PD-1 response in melanoma. Study details: Six of 13 patients had prior targeted therapy or immunotherapy; seven did not.

From live CD3+CD8+TCRalphabeta+ cells, four PD-1 and/or TIGIT subsets were sorted. Within the sample, this clonotype is large. Its target is unknown. TCR libraries were prepared from around 14 ng of total RNA with the QIAseq Immune Repertoire TCR panel. One entry per CDR3 protein, called by TCRdb with MiXCR from the reads. This table holds several hundred distinct CDR3 sequences, around 8% found once. Trimming shortened V by 4 bases and J by 6 bases, and 10 bases separated the two germline ends. The CDR3 covers 12 residues. Per the germline V gene, CDR1 is SQVTM and CDR2 is ANQGSEA. Study-level results: Patients included both untreated and previously treated individuals. Most experiments lacked replicates. TIGIT repertoires were least diverse, DNEG repertoires most diverse.

J is TRBJ2-1 and V is TRBV29-1, with unresolved D. This clonotype originated in a human donor with melanoma. Sequencing used CD8+ T cells from PBMCs, obtained at baseline or after one month of anti-PD-1 therapy (not recorded which). CDR3 sequence: CSVVAPPNEQFF. DNA for the CDR3: TGCAGCGTTGTGGCACCGCCCAATGAGCAGTTCTTC.